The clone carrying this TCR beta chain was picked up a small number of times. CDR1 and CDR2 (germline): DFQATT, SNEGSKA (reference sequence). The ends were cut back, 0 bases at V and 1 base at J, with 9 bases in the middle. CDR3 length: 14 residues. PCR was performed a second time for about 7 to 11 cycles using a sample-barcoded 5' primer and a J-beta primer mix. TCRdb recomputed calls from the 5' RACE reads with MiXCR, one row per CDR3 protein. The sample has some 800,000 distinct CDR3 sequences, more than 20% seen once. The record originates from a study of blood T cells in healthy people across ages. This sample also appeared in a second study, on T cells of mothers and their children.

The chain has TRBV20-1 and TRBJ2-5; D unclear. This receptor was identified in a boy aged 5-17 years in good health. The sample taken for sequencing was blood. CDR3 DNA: TGCAGTGCTAGAGATATCAGGTCCCAAGAGACCCAGTACTTC. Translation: CSARDIRSQETQYF.